This T cell receptor (beta chain) was sequenced during a study of blood T cell repertoires in COVID-19 (dated by TCRdb to the early 2020s). In the study overall: Collaborator samples came from the United States, Italy and Spain and covered acute and convalescent phases of COVID-19. The material from the prospective study consisted of cDNA or gDNA derived from T cells, B-cell-depleted T cells, or PBMCs. Subjects who had been exposed to COVID-19, were actively infected with it, or had recovered from it provided the deeply sampled blood TCRbeta repertoires that made up the dataset. A freely available public database, intended as a resource for researchers studying the immune response to SARS-CoV-2, is where the repertoires were released. The samples were drawn from two sources: the first 160 participants of the ongoing ImmuneRACE study, and over 950 subjects contributed by 6 global collaborators. Sample metadata almost always included a de-identified subject ID, COVID-19 status, age in years and sex. Where available, HLA class I and class II types were obtained from metadata supplied by the sample provider rather than from assay-based typing.

The paper's findings and limits, for the study overall: Clinical and demographic metadata were provided uncurated, with the amount varying by source and participant.

The immunoSEQ Assay, a bias-controlled multiplex PCR, was used to amplify TCRbeta CDR3 regions from genomic DNA. The original pipeline was this. The number of nucleated cells in each sample was estimated by amplification of reference gene primers within the assay. Sequence reads were collapsed and filtered to measure the absolute abundance of every unique TCRbeta CDR3 rearrangement. For each sample, productive Simpson clonality was calculated by taking the square root of Simpson's diversity index across productive rearrangements. In its TCRdb copy, this immuneACCESS table keeps in-frame sequences only and misses some clones. Where compared with another copy, unresolved V genes explain less than half of these, and the others have no known cause. That table supplies the V and J calls and clone size; D and trimming were determined from the DNA. The sample table holds roughly 220,000 clones, of which approximately 86% were seen once. The ten largest account for 3% to 4.5% of the sample.

CDR1 SQVTM and CDR2 ANQGSEA are derived from the germline V gene. CDR3 length: 15 amino acids, cysteine to phenylalanine. Just CDR3 DNA is preserved here, 45 bases in frame from base 1. Ends trimmed: V by 4 bases, J by 0 bases; bases unmatched to a gene: 6. For this clone: Its specific antigen is unknown. Nothing much larger sits one base from this clone, and base qualities are not available.

Participants in the prospective study were aged about 18 to 95 years, lived in approximately 26 United States geographic areas, and enrolled through a virtual design. To assign participants to cohorts, the prospective study relied on clinical history that participants themselves reported in a screening survey and a study questionnaire. Mobile phlebotomists in the prospective study collected whole blood, serum and a nasopharyngeal or oropharyngeal swab from every participant. Participants in the prospective study had the option to provide additional blood draws and questionnaires over a roughly 2-month period. Before DNA extraction, blood samples from the prospective study were shipped at room temperature or frozen.

The sequence links TRBV29-1 to TRBJ1-3; 7 bases in the middle match TRBD1. Sequencing used PBMCs or T cells enriched from blood (not recorded which). The clonotype was recovered from a woman aged 40 to 50 with acute COVID-19. For the CDR3, the sequence is CSVGEGGVSGNTIYF. The nucleotide sequence is TGCAGCGTTGGCGAAGGGGGCGTCTCTGGAAACACCATATATTTT.